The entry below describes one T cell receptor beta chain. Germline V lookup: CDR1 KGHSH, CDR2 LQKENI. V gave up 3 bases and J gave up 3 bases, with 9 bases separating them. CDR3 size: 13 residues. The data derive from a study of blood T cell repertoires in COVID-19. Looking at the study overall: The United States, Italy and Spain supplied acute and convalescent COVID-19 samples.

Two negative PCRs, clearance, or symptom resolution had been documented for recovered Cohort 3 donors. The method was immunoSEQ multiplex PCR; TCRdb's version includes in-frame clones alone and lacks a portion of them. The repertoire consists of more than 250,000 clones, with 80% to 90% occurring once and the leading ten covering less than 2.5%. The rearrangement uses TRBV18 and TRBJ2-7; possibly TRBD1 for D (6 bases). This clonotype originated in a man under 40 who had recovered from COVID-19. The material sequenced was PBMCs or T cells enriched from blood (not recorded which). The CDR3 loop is CASSPGTYYEQYF. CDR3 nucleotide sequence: TGTGCCAGCTCACCCGGGACATACTACGAGCAGTACTTC.